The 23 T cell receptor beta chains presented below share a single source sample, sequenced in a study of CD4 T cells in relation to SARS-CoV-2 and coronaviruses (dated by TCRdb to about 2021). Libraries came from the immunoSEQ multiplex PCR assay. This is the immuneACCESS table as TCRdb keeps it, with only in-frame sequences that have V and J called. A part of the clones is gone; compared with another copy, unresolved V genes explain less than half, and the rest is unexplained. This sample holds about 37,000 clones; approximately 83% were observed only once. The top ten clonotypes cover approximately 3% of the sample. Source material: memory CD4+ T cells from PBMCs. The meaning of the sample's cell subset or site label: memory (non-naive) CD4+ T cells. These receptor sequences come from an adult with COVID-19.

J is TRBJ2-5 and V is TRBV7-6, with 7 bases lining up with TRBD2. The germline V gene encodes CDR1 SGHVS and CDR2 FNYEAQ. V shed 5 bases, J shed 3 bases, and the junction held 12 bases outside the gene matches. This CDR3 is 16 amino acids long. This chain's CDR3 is CASSLYPSGGKETQYF. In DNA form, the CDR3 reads TGTGCCAGCAGCCTTTATCCCTCGGGGGGAAAAGAGACCCAGTACTTC.

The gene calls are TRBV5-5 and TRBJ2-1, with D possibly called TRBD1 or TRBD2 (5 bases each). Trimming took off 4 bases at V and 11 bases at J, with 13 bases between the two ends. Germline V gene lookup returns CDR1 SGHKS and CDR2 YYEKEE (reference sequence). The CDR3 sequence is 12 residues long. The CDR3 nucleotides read TGTGCCAGCAGCCGTACCGGGGCCCAGCAGTTCTTC. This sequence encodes CASSRTGAQQFF.

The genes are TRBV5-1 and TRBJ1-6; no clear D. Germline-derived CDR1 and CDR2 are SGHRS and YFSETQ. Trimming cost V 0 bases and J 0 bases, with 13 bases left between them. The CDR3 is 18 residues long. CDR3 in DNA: TGCGCCAGCAGCTTGGTCCCTTTGACGAGCTCCTATAATTCACCCCTCCACTTT. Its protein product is CASSLVPLTSSYNSPLHF.

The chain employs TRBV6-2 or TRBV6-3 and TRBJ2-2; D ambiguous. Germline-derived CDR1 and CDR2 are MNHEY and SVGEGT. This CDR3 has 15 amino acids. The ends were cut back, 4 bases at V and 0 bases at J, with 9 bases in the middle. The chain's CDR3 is CASSSRRSNTGELFF. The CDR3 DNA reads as TGTGCCAGCAGTTCCCGACGGTCGAACACCGGGGAGCTGTTTTTT.

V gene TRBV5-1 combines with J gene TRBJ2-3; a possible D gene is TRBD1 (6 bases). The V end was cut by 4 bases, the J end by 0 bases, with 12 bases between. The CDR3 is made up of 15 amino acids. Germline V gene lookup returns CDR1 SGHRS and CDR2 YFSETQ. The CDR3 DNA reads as TGCGCCAGCAGCCCGCCGACAGGTAGCACAGATACGCAGTATTTT. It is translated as CASSPPTGSTDTQYF.

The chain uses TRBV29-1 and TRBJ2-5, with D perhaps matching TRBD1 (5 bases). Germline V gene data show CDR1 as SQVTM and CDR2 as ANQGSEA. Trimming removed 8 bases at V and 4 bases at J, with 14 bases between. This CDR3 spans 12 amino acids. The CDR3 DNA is TGCAGCATCTATGGGGCCATAGAGACCCAGTACTTC. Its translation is CSIYGAIETQYF. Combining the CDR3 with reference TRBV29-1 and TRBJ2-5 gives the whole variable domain SAVISQKPSRDICQRGTSLTIQCQVDSQVTMMFWYRQQPGQSLTLIATANQGSEATYESGFVIDKFPISRPNLTFSTLTVSNMSPEDSSIYLCSIYGAIETQYFGPGTRLLVL.

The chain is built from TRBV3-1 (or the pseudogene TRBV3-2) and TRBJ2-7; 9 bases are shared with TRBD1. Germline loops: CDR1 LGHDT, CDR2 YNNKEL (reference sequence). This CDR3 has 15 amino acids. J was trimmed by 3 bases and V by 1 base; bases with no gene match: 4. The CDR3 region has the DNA TGTGCCAGCAGCCAAGCCGGGACAGGGATCTACGAGCAGTACTTC. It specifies CASSQAGTGIYEQYF.

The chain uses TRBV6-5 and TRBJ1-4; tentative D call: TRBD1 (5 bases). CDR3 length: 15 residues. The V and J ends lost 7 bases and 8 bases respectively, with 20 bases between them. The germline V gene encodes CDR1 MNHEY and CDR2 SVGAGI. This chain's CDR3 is CASIPTGRFGEKLFF. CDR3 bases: TGTGCCAGCATCCCCACGGGACGCTTTGGAGAAAAACTGTTTTTT.

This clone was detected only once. CDR3 sequence: CASSREKNEKLFF. The CDR3 DNA follows: TGTGCCAGCAGCCGGGAAAAAAACGAAAAACTGTTTTTT. This chain links TRBV5-4 with TRBJ1-4; D gene uncertain. The germline CDR1 and CDR2 sequences are SGHNT and YYREEE (reference sequence). The CDR3 totals 13 residues. Between the trimmed V and J ends, which lost 4 bases and 8 bases, there was a span of 12 bases.

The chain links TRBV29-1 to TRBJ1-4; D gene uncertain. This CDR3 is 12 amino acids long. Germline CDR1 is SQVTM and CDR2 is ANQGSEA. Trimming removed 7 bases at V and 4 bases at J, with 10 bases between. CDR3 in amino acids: CSGGSVNEKLFF. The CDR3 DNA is TGCAGCGGTGGGTCTGTTAATGAAAAACTGTTTTTT. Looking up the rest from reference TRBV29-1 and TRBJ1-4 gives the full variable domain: SAVISQKPSRDICQRGTSLTIQCQVDSQVTMMFWYRQQPGQSLTLIATANQGSEATYESGFVIDKFPISRPNLTFSTLTVSNMSPEDSSIYLCSGGSVNEKLFFGSGTQLSVL.

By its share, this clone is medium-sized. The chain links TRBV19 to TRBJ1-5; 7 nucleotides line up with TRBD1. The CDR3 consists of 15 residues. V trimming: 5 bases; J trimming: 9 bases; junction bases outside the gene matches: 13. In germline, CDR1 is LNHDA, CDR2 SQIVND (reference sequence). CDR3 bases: TGTGCCAGTAGTGGCCGGGACAGATTACAGCGGCCCCAGCATTTT. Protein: CASSGRDRLQRPQHF.

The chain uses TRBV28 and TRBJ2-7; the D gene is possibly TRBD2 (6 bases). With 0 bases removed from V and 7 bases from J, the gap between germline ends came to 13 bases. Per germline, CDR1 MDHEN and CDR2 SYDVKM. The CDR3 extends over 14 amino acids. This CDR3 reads CASSLWEGSREQYF. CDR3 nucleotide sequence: TGTGCCAGCAGTTTATGGGAGGGGAGTCGTGAGCAGTACTTC.

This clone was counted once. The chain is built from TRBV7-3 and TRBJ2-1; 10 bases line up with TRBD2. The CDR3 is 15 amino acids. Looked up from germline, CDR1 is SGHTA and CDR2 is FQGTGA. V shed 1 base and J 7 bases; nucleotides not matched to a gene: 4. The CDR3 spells CASSLNLAGENEQFF. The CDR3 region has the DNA TGTGCCAGCAGCTTAAACCTAGCGGGAGAGAATGAGCAGTTCTTC.

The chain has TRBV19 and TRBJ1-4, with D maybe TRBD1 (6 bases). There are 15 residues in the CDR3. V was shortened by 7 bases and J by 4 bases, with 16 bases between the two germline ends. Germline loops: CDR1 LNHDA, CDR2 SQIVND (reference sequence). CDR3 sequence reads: CASMDPQGYNEKLFF. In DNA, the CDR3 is TGTGCCAGTATGGATCCACAGGGCTATAATGAAAAACTGTTTTTT.

The CDR3, as DNA: TGCGCCAGCAGCGCCACAGGGGGCAATCAGCCCCAGCATTTT. Its translation: CASSATGGNQPQHF. The rearrangement uses TRBV5-1 and TRBJ1-5, with TRBD1 matching over 7 bases. Germline CDR1 reads SGHRS; CDR2 reads YFSETQ. The CDR3 loop spans 14 amino acids. V shed 4 bases, J shed 2 bases, and the junction held 3 bases outside the gene matches.

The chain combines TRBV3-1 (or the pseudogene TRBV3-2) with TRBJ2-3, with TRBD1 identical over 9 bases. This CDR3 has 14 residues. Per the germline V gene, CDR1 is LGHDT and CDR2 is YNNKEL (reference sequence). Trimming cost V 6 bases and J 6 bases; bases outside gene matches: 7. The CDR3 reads CASSPGQGFDTQYF. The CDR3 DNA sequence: TGTGCCAGCAGTCCGGGACAGGGATTTGATACGCAGTATTTT.

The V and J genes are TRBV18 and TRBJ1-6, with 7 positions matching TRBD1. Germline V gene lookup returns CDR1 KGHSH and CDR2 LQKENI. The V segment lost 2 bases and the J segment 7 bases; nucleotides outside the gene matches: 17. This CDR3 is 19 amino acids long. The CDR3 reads CASSPRAPSNRGENSPLHF. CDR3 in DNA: TGTGCCAGCTCACCAAGGGCACCCTCGAACAGGGGAGAGAATTCACCCCTCCACTTT.

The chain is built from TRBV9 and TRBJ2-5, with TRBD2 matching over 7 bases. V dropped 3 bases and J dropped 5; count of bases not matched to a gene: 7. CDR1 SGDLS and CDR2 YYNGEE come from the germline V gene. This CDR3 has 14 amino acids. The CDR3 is CASSGGGSRETQYF. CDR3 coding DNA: TGTGCCAGCAGCGGCGGCGGGAGTAGGGAGACCCAGTACTTC.

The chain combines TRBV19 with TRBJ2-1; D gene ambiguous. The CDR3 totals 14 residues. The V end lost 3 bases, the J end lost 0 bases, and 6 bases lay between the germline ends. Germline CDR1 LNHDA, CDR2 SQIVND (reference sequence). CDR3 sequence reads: CASSMWSSYNEQFF. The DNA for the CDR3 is TGTGCCAGTAGTATGTGGAGCTCCTACAATGAGCAGTTCTTC.

CDR3 nucleotide sequence: TGTGCCAGCAGCCGGAACCTAGAAAATCGAGAGACCCAGTACTTC. Its translation is CASSRNLENRETQYF. The J gene is TRBJ2-5, the V gene TRBV4-2; no firm D call. Trimming removed 4 bases at V and 4 bases at J, with 16 bases between. Germline CDR1 reads LGHNA; CDR2 reads YNFKEQ. The CDR3 has 15 amino acids.

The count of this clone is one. CDR3 loop: CASSLSGVSYNSPLHF. The CDR3 coding sequence is TGTGCCAGCAGTTTATCCGGGGTGTCCTATAATTCACCCCTCCACTTT. The rearrangement joins TRBV28 to TRBJ1-6, with D unclear. Germline CDR1 MDHEN, CDR2 SYDVKM. V lost 1 base and J lost 1, with 8 bases in between. The CDR3 is made up of 16 amino acids.

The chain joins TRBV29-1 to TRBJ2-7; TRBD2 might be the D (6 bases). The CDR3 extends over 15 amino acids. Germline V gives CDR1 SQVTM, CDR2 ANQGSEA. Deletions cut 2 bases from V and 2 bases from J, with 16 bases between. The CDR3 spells CSVELGDSGTYEQYF. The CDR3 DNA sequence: TGCAGCGTTGAACTCGGAGATAGCGGTACCTACGAGCAGTACTTC.

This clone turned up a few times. The CDR3, as DNA: TGTGCCAGCAGCTCAAAAGGTGGGCAAGGAACCTACGAGCAGTACTTC. Its translation: CASSSKGGQGTYEQYF. V usage is TRBV13 and J usage is TRBJ2-7; the D is unclear. The CDR3 totals 16 residues. V dropped 4 bases and J dropped 2 bases, with 18 bases sitting between them. Looked up from germline, CDR1 is PRHDT and CDR2 is FYEKMQ (reference sequence).